This T cell receptor (beta chain) was captured in a study of glioma-infiltrating T cells after dendritic cell vaccination. Generated by immunoSEQ multiplex PCR, the TCRdb table keeps only in-frame clones and is missing some. The sample lists approximately 82,000 clones; approximately 90% were seen once. The CDR3 runs to 15 residues. Trimming took 5 bases from V and 0 from J, leaving 10 bases between them. Germline CDR1 reads MNHEY; CDR2 reads SVGAGI. Sequencing used blood, obtained before dendritic cell vaccination. This TCR derives from a human donor with glioblastoma. The rearrangement uses TRBV6-5 and TRBJ2-2; a weak D match, TRBD1 (5 bases). The CDR3 DNA is TGTGCCAGCAGTCTAGGACAAACGAACACCGGGGAGCTGTTTTTT. Its protein product is CASSLGQTNTGELFF.